These T cell receptor beta chains were read from a single sample in a study of molecular identifiers for immune sequencing clone quantification. TCRdb fed the PCR reads into MiXCR, producing one record per CDR3 protein. Of 12,000 or so distinct CDR3 sequences in the sample, more than 15% were seen once. Input material: naive CD8+ T cells from blood, with Jurkat cell RNA spiked in. The receptors here all came from a human donor in good health. Some libraries in this study had Jurkat cell RNA spiked in. Both conserved end residues are part of each CDR3. Fields, in order: clone size, D gene, V gene, J gene, CDR3 protein, CDR3 DNA. The D gene is left open where the match is weak. A row's size may be missing; if present it is once, few, many or a size class.

.	.	TRBV12-5	TRBJ2-1	CASGFSGGSYNEQFF	TGTGCTAGTGGTTTTTCCGGGGGTTCCTACAATGAGCAGTTCTTC
medium-sized	.	TRBV20-1	TRBJ2-1	CSARHLRLYNEQFF	TGCAGTGCTAGACACCTCAGACTGTACAATGAGCAGTTCTTC
many	TRBD2	TRBV5-1	TRBJ2-7	CASSFSSGSHEQYF	TGCGCCAGCAGCTTTTCTAGCGGGAGTCACGAGCAGTACTTC
medium-sized	.	TRBV28	TRBJ1-5	CASSFGGLGQPQHF	TGTGCCAGCAGTTTTGGAGGGCTGGGTCAGCCCCAGCATTTT
medium-sized	.	TRBV7-8	TRBJ2-5	CASSLGTQYF	TGTGCCAGCAGCTTAGGGACCCAGTACTTC
many	.	TRBV7-9	TRBJ1-1	CASSLGFGEAFF	TGTGCCAGCAGCTTGGGGTTTGGTGAAGCTTTCTTT
many	.	TRBV19	TRBJ2-2	CASSPGVRTGELFF	TGTGCCAGTAGCCCAGGGGTTCGGACCGGGGAGCTGTTTTTT
medium-sized	.	TRBV7-6	TRBJ2-7	CASSPTSPGTAYEQYF	TGTGCCAGCAGCCCCACCAGCCCAGGGACGGCCTACGAGCAGTACTTC
.	TRBD1	TRBV27	TRBJ1-6	CASRPGTDHSPLHF	TGTGCCAGCAGACCCGGGACAGACCATTCACCCCTCCACTTT
medium-sized	TRBD2	TRBV29-1	TRBJ2-1	CSVSGTSLLAAYNEQFF	TGCAGCGTTTCCGGCACGTCCTTACTAGCGGCCTACAATGAGCAGTTCTTC
.	.	TRBV5-6	TRBJ2-2	CASTLTGELFF	TGTGCCAGCACCCTCACCGGGGAGCTGTTTTTT
medium-sized	TRBD2	TRBV14	TRBJ2-7	CASSQLAGTHEQYF	TGTGCCAGCAGCCAACTAGCGGGAACCCACGAGCAGTACTTC
few	.	TRBV12-3/TRBV12-4	TRBJ1-2	CASSFGPNYGYTF	TGTGCCAGCAGTTTCGGACCTAACTATGGCTACACCTTC
many	TRBD1	TRBV11-2	TRBJ2-7	CASSNPGQSYEQYF	TGTGCCAGCAGTAATCCGGGACAGAGTTACGAGCAGTACTTC
.	TRBD1	TRBV4-1	TRBJ2-1	CASRPGQATYNEQFF	TGCGCCAGCAGACCCGGACAGGCAACCTACAATGAGCAGTTCTTC
medium-sized	TRBD2	TRBV29-1	TRBJ2-1	CSVDDPSTSGYNEQFF	TGCAGCGTTGATGACCCGTCGACTAGCGGATACAATGAGCAGTTCTTC
many	.	TRBV24-1	TRBJ2-3	CATSDFDAGHSSDTQYF	TGTGCCACCAGTGATTTCGACGCGGGCCACTCCTCAGATACGCAGTATTTT
.	TRBD1	TRBV6-2/TRBV6-3	TRBJ1-2	CACSLRDRGTYYGYTF	TGTGCCTGCAGTCTACGGGACAGGGGGACCTACTATGGCTACACCTTC
.	.	TRBV4-1	TRBJ2-3	CASSLVAGALTDTQCF	TGCGCCAGCAGCCTCGTGGCGGGGGCTCTCACAGATACGCAGTGTTTT
many	.	TRBV15	TRBJ1-6	CATSSMGSPLHF	TGTGCCACCAGCAGCATGGGGTCACCCCTCCACTTT
many	.	TRBV12-3/TRBV12-4	TRBJ2-7	CASSLGHLAYEQYF	TGTGCCAGCAGTTTAGGCCATCTCGCCTACGAGCAGTACTTC
medium-sized	TRBD2	TRBV9	TRBJ2-2	CASSVAASGMNTGELFF	TGTGCCAGCAGCGTAGCGGCTAGCGGGATGAACACCGGGGAGCTGTTTTTT
.	.	TRBV4-1	TRBJ2-5	CASSQGPDPWEAQYF	TGCGCCAGCAGCCAAGGGCCGGATCCTTGGGAGGCCCAGTACTTT
many	.	TRBV6-5	TRBJ2-2	CASSYSMAGSNTGELFF	TGTGCCAGCAGTTACTCGATGGCGGGATCAAACACCGGGGAGCTGTTTTTT
few	.	TRBV4-2	TRBJ1-1	CASSRQQGMNTEAFF	TGTGCCAGCAGCCGACAACAGGGAATGAACACTGAAGCTTTCTTT
.	.	TRBV11-2	TRBJ2-3	CASSLSPSRITDTLYF	TGTGCCAGCAGCCTCTCGCCTAGCCGAATCACAGACACGCTGTATTTT
many	.	TRBV27	TRBJ2-3	CASSLRGDRTDTQYF	TGTGCCAGCAGTTTACGTGGAGACCGCACAGATACGCAGTATTTT
medium-sized	.	TRBV6-2/TRBV6-3	TRBJ2-2	CASSKGLANTGELFF	TGTGCCAGCAGTAAAGGACTCGCGAACACCGGGGAGCTGTTTTTT
medium-sized	.	TRBV10-2	TRBJ1-1	CASSPKPNALNTEAFF	TGCGCCAGCAGCCCCAAACCCAATGCGCTTAACACTGAAGCTTTCTTT
few	TRBD1	TRBV3-1	TRBJ2-2	CASNSPRGRPGELFF	TGTGCCAGCAACTCTCCTAGGGGGCGCCCCGGGGAGCTGTTTTTT
.	TRBD1	TRBV18	TRBJ2-7	CASSGTGHEQHF	TGTGCCAGCTCAGGGACAGGGCACGAGCAGCACTTC
many	.	TRBV4-1	TRBJ1-1	CASSQGGAGLNTEAFF	TGCGCCAGCAGCCAAGGGGGGGCAGGACTGAACACTGAAGCTTTCTTT
medium-sized	TRBD2	TRBV29-1	TRBJ2-7	CSVVGLAGVYEQYF	TGCAGCGTTGTTGGACTAGCGGGAGTGTACGAGCAGTACTTC
many	.	TRBV27	TRBJ2-7	CASSLLRAGNSNEQYF	TGTGCCAGCAGTTTATTACGCGCAGGGAATTCCAACGAGCAGTACTTC
few	.	TRBV28	TRBJ1-1	CASSLVREEAFF	TGTGCCAGCAGTTTAGTGCGGGAAGAAGCTTTCTTT
.	TRBD1	TRBV11-3	TRBJ2-3	CASSSWDRRSISTDTQYF	TGTGCCAGCAGCTCCTGGGACAGGCGATCAATCAGCACAGATACGCAGTATTTT
many	TRBD2	TRBV12-5	TRBJ2-1	CASGTTSGGSYNEQFF	TGTGCTAGTGGAACGACTAGCGGGGGGTCCTACAATGAGCAGTTCTTC
few	.	TRBV12-5	TRBJ1-5	CASVRIGSNQPQHF	TGTGCTAGTGTCCGTATCGGGAGCAATCAGCCCCAGCATTTT
few	.	TRBV28	TRBJ1-2	CASSFLRGSYGYTF	TGTGCCAGCAGTTTTCTGAGGGGTAGCTATGGCTACACCTTC
many	.	TRBV19	TRBJ1-1	CASKSVFSNTEAFF	TGTGCCAGTAAGTCCGTCTTTAGCAACACTGAAGCTTTCTTT
few	.	TRBV11-2	TRBJ2-7	CASSDYEQYF	TGTGCCAGCAGCGACTACGAGCAGTACTTC
many	TRBD1	TRBV27	TRBJ2-7	CASSMTGGGYEQYF	TGTGCCAGCAGTATGACAGGGGGAGGCTACGAGCAGTACTTC